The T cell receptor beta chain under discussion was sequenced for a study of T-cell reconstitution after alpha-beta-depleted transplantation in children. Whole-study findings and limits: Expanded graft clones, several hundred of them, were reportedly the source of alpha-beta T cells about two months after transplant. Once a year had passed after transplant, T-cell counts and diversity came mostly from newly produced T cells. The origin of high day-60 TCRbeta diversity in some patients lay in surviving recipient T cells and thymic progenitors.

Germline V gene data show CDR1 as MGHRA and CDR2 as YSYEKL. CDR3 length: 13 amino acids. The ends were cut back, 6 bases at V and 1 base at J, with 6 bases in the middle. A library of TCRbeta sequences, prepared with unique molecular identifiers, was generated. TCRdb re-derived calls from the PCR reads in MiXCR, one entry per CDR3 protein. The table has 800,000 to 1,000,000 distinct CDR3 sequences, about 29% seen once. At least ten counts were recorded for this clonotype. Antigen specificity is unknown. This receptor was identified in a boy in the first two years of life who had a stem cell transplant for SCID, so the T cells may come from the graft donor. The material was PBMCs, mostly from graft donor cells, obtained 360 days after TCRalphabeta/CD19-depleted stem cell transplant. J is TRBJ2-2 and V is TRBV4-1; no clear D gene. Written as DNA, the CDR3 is TGCGCCAGCAGATGGGGGAACACCGGGGAGCTGTTTTTT. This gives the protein CASRWGNTGELFF.